What follows are 9 T cell receptor beta chains derived from one specimen sequenced in a study of response to subunit inactivated influenza vaccine. Using its own MiXCR run on the RT-PCR reads, TCRdb lists one record per CDR3 protein. The repertoire consists of some 640,000 distinct CDR3 sequences, with approximately 14% occurring once and the leading ten covering around 7.3%. Sequenced here: PBMCs from blood, sampled around two weeks before vaccination. The receptor set was obtained from a man aged 45-65 years who received an inactivated influenza vaccine.

This clonotype was observed a few times. V usage is TRBV27 and J usage is TRBJ2-1; D is unclear. The CDR3 has 15 residues. Trimming removed 0 bases from V and 7 bases from J, with 13 bases in between. Germline CDR1 and CDR2: MNHEY and SMNVEV (reference sequence). The CDR3 here is CASSLSGPLGNEQFF. The CDR3, as DNA: TGTGCCAGCAGTTTATCTGGTCCCTTGGGGAATGAGCAGTTCTTC.

The gene calls are TRBV9 and TRBJ2-2; possible D gene TRBD2, 6 bases. V lost 4 bases, J lost 6 bases, and 19 bases lay in between. Germline CDR1 and CDR2: SGDLS and YYNGEE. The CDR3 contains 16 residues. CDR3 sequence: CASSLQVGGKAGELFF. The DNA for the CDR3 is TGTGCCAGCAGCCTTCAAGTTGGGGGGAAGGCCGGGGAGCTGTTTTTT.

The chain combines TRBV7-3 with TRBJ2-7, with D possibly TRBD1 on 5 matching bases. The V gene's germline CDR1 is SGHTA and CDR2 FQGTGA. The CDR3 spans 14 residues. V gave up 5 bases and J gave up 6 bases, with 17 bases separating them. For the CDR3, the DNA is TGTGCCAGCAGCCCGGACACCCAAGGCCGCGAGCAGTACTTC. This codes for CASSPDTQGREQYF.

This clonotype was seen ten or more times. The chain has TRBV29-1 and TRBJ1-2; no clear D. Germline V gene lookup returns CDR1 SQVTM and CDR2 ANQGSEA. Trimming shortened V by 5 bases and J by 6 bases, and 13 bases separated the two germline ends. The CDR3 contains 12 residues. CDR3 bases: TGCAGCGTTCGGGCTCTTCACCATGGCTACACCTTC. This codes for CSVRALHHGYTF.

V and J are TRBV7-8 and TRBJ2-2, with D tentatively TRBD1 (6 bases). This CDR3 region has 14 residues. CDR1 and CDR2 (germline): SGHVS, FQNEAQ. Trimming removed 6 bases at V and 6 bases at J, with 14 bases between. DNA of the CDR3: TGTGCCAGCAGGGTCCAGGGGTCTCCCGGGGAGCTGTTTTTT. Translating gives CASRVQGSPGELFF.

Many counts were recorded for this clonotype. The genes are TRBV5-6 and TRBJ1-2; no clear D. Per germline, CDR1 SGHDT and CDR2 YYEEEE. The CDR3 is 15 amino acids. Trimming left V 2 bases short and J 0 bases short, with 11 bases between. The CDR3 nucleotides read TGTGCCAGCAGCTTTTCGGGCATTACTAACTATGGCTACACCTTC. Its translation is CASSFSGITNYGYTF.

The chain recombines TRBV7-8 with TRBJ2-1, with D perhaps TRBD2 (6 bases). Germline loops: CDR1 SGHVS, CDR2 FQNEAQ. V shed 6 bases and J shed 0 bases, with 12 bases lying between them. The CDR3 loop spans 15 amino acids. The CDR3 sequence: CASRVADSSYNEQFF. The CDR3, as DNA: TGTGCCAGCAGGGTAGCGGATTCCTCCTACAATGAGCAGTTCTTC. Supplemented by reference TRBV7-8 and TRBJ2-1, the full variable domain reads GAGVSQSPRYKVAKRGQDVALRCDPISGHVSLFWYQQALGQGPEFLTYFQNEAQLDKSGLPSDRFFAERPEGSVSTLKIQRTQQEDSAVYLCASRVADSSYNEQFFGPGTRLTVL.

The chain recombines TRBV3-1 with TRBJ1-2; 7 nucleotides align to TRBD1. Germline CDR1 is LGHDT and CDR2 is YNNKEL (reference sequence). This CDR3 contains 15 residues. V trimming: 0 bases; J trimming: 8 bases; junction bases outside the gene matches: 9. The DNA of the CDR3 is TGTGCCAGCAGCCAAGATGTCGCAGGGGGGCGGGGCTACACCTTC. Translated: CASSQDVAGGRGYTF. The variable domain in full, completed from reference TRBV3-1 and TRBJ1-2, reads DTAVSQTPKYLVTQMGNDKSIKCEQNLGHDTMYWYKQDSKKFLKIMFSYNNKELIINETVPNRFSPKSPDKAHLNLHINSLELGDSAVYFCASSQDVAGGRGYTFGSGTRLTVV.

The V and J genes are TRBV12-3 or TRBV12-4 and TRBJ1-6, with TRBD1 matching over 12 bases. The ends lost 4 bases at V and 9 bases at J; junction bases unmatched: 7. The CDR3 runs to 16 residues. In DNA, the CDR3 is TGTGCCAGCAGTTCCCGGGACAGGGGGCGAGGTTCACCCCTCCACTTT. It specifies CASSSRDRGRGSPLHF.